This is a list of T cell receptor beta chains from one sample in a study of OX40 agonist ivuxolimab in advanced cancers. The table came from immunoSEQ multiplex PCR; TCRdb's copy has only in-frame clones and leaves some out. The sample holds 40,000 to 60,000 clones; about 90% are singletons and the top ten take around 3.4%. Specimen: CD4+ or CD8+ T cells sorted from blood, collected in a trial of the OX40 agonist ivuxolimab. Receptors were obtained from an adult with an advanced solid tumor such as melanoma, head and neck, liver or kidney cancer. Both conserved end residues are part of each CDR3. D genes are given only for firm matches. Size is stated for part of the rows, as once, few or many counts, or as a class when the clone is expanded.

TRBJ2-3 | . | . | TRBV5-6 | CASSRGDTQYF | TGTGCCAGCAGCCGGGGTGATACGCAGTATTTT
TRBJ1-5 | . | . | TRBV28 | CASGVGQGNQPQHF | TGTGCCAGCGGGGTTGGGCAGGGTAATCAGCCCCAGCATTTT
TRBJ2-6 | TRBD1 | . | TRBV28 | CASRGQGSGANVLTF | TGTGCCAGCAGAGGACAGGGTTCCGGGGCCAACGTCCTGACTTTC
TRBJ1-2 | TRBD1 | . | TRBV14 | CASSLPGQTNYGYTF | TGTGCCAGCAGCCTCCCGGGACAGACCAACTATGGCTACACCTTC
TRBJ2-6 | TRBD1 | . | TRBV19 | CASSIDPGGSSGANVLTF | TGTGCCAGTAGTATAGATCCAGGGGGTAGCTCTGGGGCCAACGTCCTGACTTTC
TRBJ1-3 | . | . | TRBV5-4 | CASSPDSFSGNTIYF | TGTGCCAGCAGCCCTGACAGTTTCTCTGGAAACACCATATATTTT
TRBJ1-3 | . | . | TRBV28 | CATFVEAGNTIYF | TGTGCCACTTTCGTGGAAGCGGGAAACACCATATATTTT
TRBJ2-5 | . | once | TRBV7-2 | CASSLGTYQETQYF | TGTGCCAGCAGCCTGGGGACATATCAAGAGACCCAGTACTTC
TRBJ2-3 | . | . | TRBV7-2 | CASSLVGGEGGTDTQYF | TGTGCCAGCAGCTTAGTTGGGGGCGAAGGTGGCACAGATACGCAGTATTTT
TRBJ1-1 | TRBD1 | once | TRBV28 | CASSQTGAEAFF | TGTGCCAGCAGTCAGACAGGGGCCGAAGCTTTCTTT
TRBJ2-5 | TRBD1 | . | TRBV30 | CAVQGRETQYF | TGTGCCGTACAGGGGAGAGAGACCCAGTACTTC
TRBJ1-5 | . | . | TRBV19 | CATMGGIGSPQHF | TGTGCCACCATGGGGGGGATAGGGTCGCCCCAGCATTTT
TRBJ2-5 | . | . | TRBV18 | CASSPPRVPPQETQYF | TGTGCCAGCTCACCACCCCGAGTCCCCCCCCAAGAGACCCAGTACTTC
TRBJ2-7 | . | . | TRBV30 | CAWSVEYEQYF | TGTGCCTGGAGTGTAGAATACGAGCAGTACTTC
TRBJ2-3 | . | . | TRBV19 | CASRRIDGGSDTQYF | TGTGCCAGTCGCCGGATCGACGGAGGGTCAGATACGCAGTATTTT
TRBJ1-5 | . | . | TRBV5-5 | CASSLVLAGEYSNQPQHF | TGTGCCAGCAGCTTGGTGCTGGCTGGCGAATATAGCAATCAGCCCCAGCATTTT
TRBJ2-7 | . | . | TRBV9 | CASSVEDGQFFSYEQYF | TGTGCCAGCAGCGTAGAGGATGGGCAATTCTTCTCCTACGAGCAGTACTTC
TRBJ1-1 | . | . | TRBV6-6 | CASSYEIRANTEAFF | TGTGCCAGCAGTTACGAAATTAGGGCGAACACTGAAGCTTTCTTT
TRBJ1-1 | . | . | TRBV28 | CASVNAGRLTTEAFF | TGTGCCAGCGTCAATGCGGGGCGCTTGACCACTGAAGCTTTCTTT
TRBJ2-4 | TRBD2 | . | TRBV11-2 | CASSPAGLANIQYF | TGTGCCAGCAGCCCTGCAGGACTAGCAAACATTCAGTACTTC
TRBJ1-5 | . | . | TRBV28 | CGTGDQPQHF | TGTGGAACCGGGGATCAGCCCCAGCATTTT
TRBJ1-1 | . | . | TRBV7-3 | CASSLMPNTEAFF | TGTGCCAGCAGCTTAATGCCGAACACTGAAGCTTTCTTT
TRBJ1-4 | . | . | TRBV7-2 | CASSLGPATNEKLFF | TGTGCCAGCAGCTTAGGGCCGGCAACTAATGAAAAACTGTTTTTT
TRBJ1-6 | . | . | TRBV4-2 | CASSQEARETGPLHF | TGTGCCAGCAGCCAAGAGGCCCGGGAGACGGGACCCCTCCACTTT
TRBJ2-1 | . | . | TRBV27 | CASSLGPGQGSNEQFF | TGTGCCAGCAGTTTAGGGCCGGGTCAGGGTTCGAATGAGCAGTTCTTC
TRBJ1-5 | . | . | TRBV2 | CASAVLDSNQPQHF | TGTGCCAGCGCGGTATTGGATAGCAATCAGCCCCAGCATTTT
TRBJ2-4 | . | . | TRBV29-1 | CSVVLTGLDIQYF | TGCAGCGTGGTTCTAACAGGGTTGGACATTCAGTACTTC
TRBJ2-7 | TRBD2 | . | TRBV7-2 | CASSPRVSGTGGYEQYF | TGTGCCAGCAGCCCCCGGGTGAGCGGCACGGGAGGTTACGAGCAGTACTTC
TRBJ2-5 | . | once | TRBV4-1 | CASSQEPGSQTQYF | TGCGCCAGCAGCCAAGAACCGGGATCTCAGACCCAGTACTTC
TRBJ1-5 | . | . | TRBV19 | CASSSRGLVQPQHF | TGTGCCAGTAGTTCACGGGGGCTGGTTCAGCCCCAGCATTTT
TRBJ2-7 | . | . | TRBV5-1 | CASSLDQLYEQYF | TGCGCCAGCAGCTTGGATCAGTTATACGAGCAGTACTTC
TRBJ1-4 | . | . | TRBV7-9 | CASSLRQEPNEKLFF | TGTGCCAGCAGCTTGAGACAGGAGCCTAACGAAAAACTGTTTTTT
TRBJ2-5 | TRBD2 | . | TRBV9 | CASSVGGTSGKETQYF | TGTGCCAGCAGCGTAGGTGGGACTAGCGGGAAAGAGACCCAGTACTTC
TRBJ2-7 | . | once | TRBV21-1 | CASSKGGQPVCEQYF | TGTGCCAGCAGCAAAGGGGGACAGCCGGTCTGCGAGCAGTACTTC
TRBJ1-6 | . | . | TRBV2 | CASRGVVNSPLHF | TGTGCCAGCAGGGGGGTAGTTAATTCACCCCTCCACTTT
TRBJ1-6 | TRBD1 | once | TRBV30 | CAWSPSRTGGNSPLHF | TGTGCCTGGAGTCCCTCGAGGACAGGGGGTAATTCACCCCTCCACTTT
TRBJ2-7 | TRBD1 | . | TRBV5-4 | CASSLGTGAYEQYF | TGTGCCAGCAGCTTGGGGACAGGAGCCTACGAGCAGTACTTC
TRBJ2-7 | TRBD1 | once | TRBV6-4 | CASSRGQGRQYF | TGTGCCAGCAGCCGTGGACAGGGAAGGCAGTACTTC
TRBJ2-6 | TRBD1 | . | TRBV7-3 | CASSLIGTVGSGANVLTF | TGTGCCAGCAGCTTAATTGGGACAGTCGGCTCTGGGGCCAACGTCCTGACTTTC
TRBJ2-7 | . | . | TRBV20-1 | CSAGRQDEQYF | TGCAGTGCTGGGAGGCAAGATGAGCAGTACTTC
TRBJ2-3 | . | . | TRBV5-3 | CARSLVGHTDTQYF | TGTGCCAGAAGCTTGGTAGGGCACACAGATACGCAGTATTTT
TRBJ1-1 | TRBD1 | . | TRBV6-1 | CASSPRTGGAEAFF | TGTGCCAGCAGCCCGAGGACAGGGGGTGCTGAAGCTTTCTTT
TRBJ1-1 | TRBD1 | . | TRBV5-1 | CASSHRGRNTEAFF | TGCGCCAGCAGCCACAGGGGCCGAAACACTGAAGCTTTCTTT
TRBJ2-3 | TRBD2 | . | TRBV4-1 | CASSQAGGNTDTQYF | TGCGCCAGCAGCCAAGCGGGGGGAAACACAGATACGCAGTATTTT
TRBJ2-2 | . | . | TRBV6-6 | CAHRVGVAGELFF | TGTGCCCATAGGGTCGGGGTGGCCGGGGAGCTGTTTTTT
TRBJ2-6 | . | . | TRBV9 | CASSAGLVGANVLTF | TGTGCCAGCAGCGCCGGCCTGGTAGGGGCCAACGTCCTGACTTTC
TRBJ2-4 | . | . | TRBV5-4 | CASSLFQVDGIQYF | TGTGCCAGCAGCTTGTTCCAAGTTGATGGCATTCAGTACTTC